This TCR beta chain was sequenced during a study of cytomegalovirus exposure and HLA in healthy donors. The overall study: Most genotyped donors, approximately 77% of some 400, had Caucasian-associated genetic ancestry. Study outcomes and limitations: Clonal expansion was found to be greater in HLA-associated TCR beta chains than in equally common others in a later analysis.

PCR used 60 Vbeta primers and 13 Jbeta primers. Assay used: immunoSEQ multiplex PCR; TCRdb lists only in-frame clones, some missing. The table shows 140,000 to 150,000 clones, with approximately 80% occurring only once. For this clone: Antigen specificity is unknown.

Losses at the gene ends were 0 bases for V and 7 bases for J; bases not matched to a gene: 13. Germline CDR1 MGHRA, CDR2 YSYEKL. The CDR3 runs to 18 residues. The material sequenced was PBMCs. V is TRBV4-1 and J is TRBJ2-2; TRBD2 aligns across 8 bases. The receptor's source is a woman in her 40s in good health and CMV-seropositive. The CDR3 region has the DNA TGCGCCAGCAGCCAAGATTTAACCCTGGGACTAGTCCACGGGGAGCTGTTTTTT. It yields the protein CASSQDLTLGLVHGELFF.